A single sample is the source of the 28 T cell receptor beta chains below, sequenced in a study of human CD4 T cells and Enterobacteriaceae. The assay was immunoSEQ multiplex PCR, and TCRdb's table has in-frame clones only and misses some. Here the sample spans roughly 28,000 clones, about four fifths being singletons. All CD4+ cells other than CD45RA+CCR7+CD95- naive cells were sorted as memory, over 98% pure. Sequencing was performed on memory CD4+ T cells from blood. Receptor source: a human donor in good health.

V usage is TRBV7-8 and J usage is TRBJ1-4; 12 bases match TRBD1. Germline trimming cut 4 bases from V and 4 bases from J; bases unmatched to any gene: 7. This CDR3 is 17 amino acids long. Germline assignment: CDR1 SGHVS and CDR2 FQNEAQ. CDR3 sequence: CASSSPGTGGRNEKLFF. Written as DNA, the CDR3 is TGTGCCAGCAGCTCCCCCGGGACAGGGGGCCGTAATGAAAAACTGTTTTTT.

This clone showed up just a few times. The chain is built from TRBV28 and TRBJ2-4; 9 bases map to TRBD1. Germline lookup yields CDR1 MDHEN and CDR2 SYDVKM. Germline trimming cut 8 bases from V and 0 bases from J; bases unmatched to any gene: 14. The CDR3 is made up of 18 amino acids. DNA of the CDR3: TGTGCCAGCGGTGGTGAAACAGGGGGCGCAGTAGCCAAAAACATTCAGTACTTC. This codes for CASGGETGGAVAKNIQYF. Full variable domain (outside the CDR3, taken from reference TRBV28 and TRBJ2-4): DVKVTQSSRYLVKRTGEKVFLECVQDMDHENMFWYRQDPGLGLRLIYFSYDVKMKEKGDIPEGYSVSREKKERFSLILESASTNQTSMYLCASGGETGGAVAKNIQYFGAGTRLSVL.

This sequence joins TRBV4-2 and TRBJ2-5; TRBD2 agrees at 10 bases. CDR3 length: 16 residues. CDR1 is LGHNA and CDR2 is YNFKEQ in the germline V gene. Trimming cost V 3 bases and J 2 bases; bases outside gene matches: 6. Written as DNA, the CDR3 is TGTGCCAGCAGCCAGGGCGGGACTAGCGCACAAGAGACCCAGTACTTC. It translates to CASSQGGTSAQETQYF.

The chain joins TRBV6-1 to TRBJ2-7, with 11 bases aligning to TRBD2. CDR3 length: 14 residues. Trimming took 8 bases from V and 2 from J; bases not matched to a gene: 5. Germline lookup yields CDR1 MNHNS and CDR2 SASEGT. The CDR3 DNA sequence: TGTGCCAGCGCCGGGACTAGCGGAACCTACGAGCAGTACTTC. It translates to CASAGTSGTYEQYF.

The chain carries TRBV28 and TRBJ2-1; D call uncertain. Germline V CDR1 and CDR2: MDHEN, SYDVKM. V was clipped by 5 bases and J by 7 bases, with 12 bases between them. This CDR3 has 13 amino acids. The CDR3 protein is CASSLPGDNEQFF. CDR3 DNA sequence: TGTGCCAGCAGTCTCCCCGGTGATAATGAGCAGTTCTTC.

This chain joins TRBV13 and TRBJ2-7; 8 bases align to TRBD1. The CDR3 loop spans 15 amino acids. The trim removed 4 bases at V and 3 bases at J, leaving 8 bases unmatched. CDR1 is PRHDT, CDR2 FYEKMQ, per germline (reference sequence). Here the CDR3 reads CASSSRTGGVYEQYF. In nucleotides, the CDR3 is TGTGCCAGCAGCTCCAGAACAGGGGGTGTCTACGAGCAGTACTTC.

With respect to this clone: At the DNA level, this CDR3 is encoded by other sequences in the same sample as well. This CDR3 reads CASKGTATYEQYF. The CDR3 DNA reads as TGTGCCAGCAAGGGGACAGCAACCTACGAGCAGTACTTC. This rearrangement joins TRBV6-1 to TRBJ2-7; 7 bases map to TRBD1. The CDR3 is 13 residues long. The ends lost 7 bases at V and 2 bases at J; junction bases unmatched: 5. Germline CDR1 reads MNHNS; CDR2 reads SASEGT.

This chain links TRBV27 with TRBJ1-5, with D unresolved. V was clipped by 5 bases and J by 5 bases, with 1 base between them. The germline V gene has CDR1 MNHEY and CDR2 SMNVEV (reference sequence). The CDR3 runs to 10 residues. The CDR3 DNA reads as TGTGCCAGCAGTCATCAGCCCCAGCATTTT. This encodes CASSHQPQHF.

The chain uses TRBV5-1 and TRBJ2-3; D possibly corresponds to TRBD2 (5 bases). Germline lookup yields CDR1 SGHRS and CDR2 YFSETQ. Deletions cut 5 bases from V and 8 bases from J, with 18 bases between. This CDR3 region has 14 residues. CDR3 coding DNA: TGCGCCAGCAGTGGGAGCAGTTTGGCTCGTACGCAGTATTTT. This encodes CASSGSSLARTQYF. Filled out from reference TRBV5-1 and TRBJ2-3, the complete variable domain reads KAGVTQTPRYLIKTRGQQVTLSCSPISGHRSVSWYQQTPGQGLQFLFEYFSETQRNKGNFPGRFSGRQFSNSRSEMNVSTLELGDSALYLCASSGSSLARTQYFGPGTRLTVL.

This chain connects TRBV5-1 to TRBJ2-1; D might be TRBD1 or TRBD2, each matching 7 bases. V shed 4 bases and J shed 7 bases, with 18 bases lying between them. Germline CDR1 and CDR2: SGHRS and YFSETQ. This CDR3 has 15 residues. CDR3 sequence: CASSREGAGENEQFF. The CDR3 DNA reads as TGCGCCAGCAGCCGAGAGGGGGCGGGAGAGAATGAGCAGTTCTTC.

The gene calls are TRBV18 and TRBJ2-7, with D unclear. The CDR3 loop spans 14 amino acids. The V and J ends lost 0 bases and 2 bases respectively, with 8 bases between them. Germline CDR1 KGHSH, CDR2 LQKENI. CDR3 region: CASSPPRGPYEQYF. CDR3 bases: TGTGCCAGCTCACCACCGAGAGGACCCTACGAGCAGTACTTC.

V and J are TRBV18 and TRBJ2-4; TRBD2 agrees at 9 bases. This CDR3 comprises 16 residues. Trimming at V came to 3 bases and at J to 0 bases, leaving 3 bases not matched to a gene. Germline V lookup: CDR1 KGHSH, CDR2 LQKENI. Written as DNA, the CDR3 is TGTGCCAGCTCACCCCAAGCGGGAGGAGCCAAAAACATTCAGTACTTC. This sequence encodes CASSPQAGGAKNIQYF.

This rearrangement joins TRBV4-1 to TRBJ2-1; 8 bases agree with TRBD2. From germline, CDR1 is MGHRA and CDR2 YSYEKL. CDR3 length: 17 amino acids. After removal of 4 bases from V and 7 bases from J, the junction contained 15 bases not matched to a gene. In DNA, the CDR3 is TGCGCCAGCAGCCCCGTGGTAGCGGGACCCCTTTCGAATGAGCAGTTCTTC. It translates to CASSPVVAGPLSNEQFF.

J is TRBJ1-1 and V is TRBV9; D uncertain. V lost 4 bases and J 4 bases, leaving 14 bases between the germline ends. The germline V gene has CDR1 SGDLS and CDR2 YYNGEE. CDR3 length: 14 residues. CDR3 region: CASSPDPRGTEAFF. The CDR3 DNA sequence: TGTGCCAGCAGCCCCGACCCGCGGGGCACTGAAGCTTTCTTT.

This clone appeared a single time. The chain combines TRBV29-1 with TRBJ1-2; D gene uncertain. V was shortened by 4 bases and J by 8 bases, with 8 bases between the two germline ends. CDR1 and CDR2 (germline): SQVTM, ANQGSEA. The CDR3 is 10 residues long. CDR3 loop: CSVAGQGYTF. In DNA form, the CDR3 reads TGCAGCGTTGCCGGGCAAGGCTACACCTTC.

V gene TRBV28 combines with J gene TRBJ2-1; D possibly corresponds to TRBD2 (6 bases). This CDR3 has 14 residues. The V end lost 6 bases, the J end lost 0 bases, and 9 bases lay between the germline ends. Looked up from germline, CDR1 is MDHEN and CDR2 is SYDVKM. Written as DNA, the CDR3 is TGTGCCAGCAGAATCGGGAGCTCCTACAATGAGCAGTTCTTC. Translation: CASRIGSSYNEQFF.

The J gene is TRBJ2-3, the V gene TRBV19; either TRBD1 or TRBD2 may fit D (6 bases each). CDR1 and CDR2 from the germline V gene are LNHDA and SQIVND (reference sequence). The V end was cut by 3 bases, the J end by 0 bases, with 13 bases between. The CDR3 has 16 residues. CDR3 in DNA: TGTGCCAGTAGTATGACCGGGGGCGTAAGCACAGATACGCAGTATTTT. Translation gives CASSMTGGVSTDTQYF.

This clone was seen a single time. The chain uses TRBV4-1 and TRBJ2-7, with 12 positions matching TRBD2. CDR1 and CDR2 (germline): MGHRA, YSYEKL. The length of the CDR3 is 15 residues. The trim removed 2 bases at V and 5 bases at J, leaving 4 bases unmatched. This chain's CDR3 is CASSQLAGGPDEQYF. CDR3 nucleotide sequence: TGCGCCAGCAGCCAACTAGCGGGAGGGCCTGACGAGCAGTACTTC.

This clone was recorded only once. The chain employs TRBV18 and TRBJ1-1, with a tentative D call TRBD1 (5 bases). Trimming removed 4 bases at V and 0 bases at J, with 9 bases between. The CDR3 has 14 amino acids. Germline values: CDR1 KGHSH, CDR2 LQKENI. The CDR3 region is CASSRGTMNTEAFF. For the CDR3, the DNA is TGTGCCAGCTCACGGGGGACTATGAACACTGAAGCTTTCTTT.

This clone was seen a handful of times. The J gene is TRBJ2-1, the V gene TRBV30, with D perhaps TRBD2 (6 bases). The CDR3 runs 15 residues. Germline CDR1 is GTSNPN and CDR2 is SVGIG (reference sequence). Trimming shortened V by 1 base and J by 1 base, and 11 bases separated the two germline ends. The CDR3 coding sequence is TGTGCCTGGAGTGGGGGGGTTGTTTCCTACAATGAGCAGTTCTTC. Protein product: CAWSGGVVSYNEQFF.

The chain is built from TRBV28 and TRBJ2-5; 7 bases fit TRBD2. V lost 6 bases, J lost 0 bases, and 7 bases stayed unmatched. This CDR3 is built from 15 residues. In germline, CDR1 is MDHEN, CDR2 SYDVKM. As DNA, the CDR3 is TGTGCCAGCAGCCCCCAAGGGAGGGACCAAGAGACCCAGTACTTC. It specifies CASSPQGRDQETQYF.

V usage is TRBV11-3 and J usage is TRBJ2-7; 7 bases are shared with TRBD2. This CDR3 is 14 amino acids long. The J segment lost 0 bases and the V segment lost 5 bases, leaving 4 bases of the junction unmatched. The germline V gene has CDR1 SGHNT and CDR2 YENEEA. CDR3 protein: CASSEGGSSYEQYF. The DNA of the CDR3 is TGTGCCAGCAGCGAGGGCGGGAGCTCCTACGAGCAGTACTTC.

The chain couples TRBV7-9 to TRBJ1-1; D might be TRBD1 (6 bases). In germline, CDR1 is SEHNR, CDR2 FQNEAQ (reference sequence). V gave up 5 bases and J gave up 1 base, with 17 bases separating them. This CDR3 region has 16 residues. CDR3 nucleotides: TGTGCCAGCAGCCAAACTTCGGGGGGCGGGAACACTGAAGCTTTCTTT. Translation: CASSQTSGGGNTEAFF. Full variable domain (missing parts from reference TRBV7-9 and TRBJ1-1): DTGVSQNPRHKITKRGQNVTFRCDPISEHNRLYWYRQTLGQGPEFLTYFQNEAQLEKSRLLSDRFSAERPKGSFSTLEIQRTEQGDSAMYLCASSQTSGGGNTEAFFGQGTRLTVV.

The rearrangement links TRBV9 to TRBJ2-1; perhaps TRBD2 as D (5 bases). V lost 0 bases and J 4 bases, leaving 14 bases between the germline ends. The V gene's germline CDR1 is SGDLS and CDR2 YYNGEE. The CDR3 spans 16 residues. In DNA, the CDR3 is TGTGCCAGCAGCGTAGCCGGTGGGAGATTGTACAATGAGCAGTTCTTC. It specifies CASSVAGGRLYNEQFF.

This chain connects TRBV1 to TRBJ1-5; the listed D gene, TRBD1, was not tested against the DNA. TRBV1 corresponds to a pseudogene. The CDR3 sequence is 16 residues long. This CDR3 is CTSSQRQGPGNQPQHF. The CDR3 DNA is TGCACCAGCAGCCAGAGACAGGGGCCAGGCAATCAGCCCCAGCATTTT.

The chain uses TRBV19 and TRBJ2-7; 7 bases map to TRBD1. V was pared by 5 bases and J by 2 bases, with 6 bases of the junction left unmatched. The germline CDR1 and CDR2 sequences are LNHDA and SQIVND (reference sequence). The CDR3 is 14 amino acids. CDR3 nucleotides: TGTGCCAGTAGTGGCCCGCAGGGGGCCTACGAGCAGTACTTC. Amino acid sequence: CASSGPQGAYEQYF.

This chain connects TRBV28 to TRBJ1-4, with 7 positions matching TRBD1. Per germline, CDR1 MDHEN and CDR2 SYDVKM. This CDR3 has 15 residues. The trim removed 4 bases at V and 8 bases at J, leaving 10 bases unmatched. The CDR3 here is CASSSGQAFSEKLFF. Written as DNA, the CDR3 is TGTGCCAGCAGTTCCGGACAGGCTTTCTCGGAAAAACTGTTTTTT.

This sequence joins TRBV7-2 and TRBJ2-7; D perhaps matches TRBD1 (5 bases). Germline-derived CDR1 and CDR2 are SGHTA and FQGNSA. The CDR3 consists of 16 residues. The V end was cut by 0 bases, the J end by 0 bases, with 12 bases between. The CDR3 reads CASSLARRTSSYEQYF. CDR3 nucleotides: TGTGCCAGCAGCTTAGCTCGGCGGACAAGCTCCTACGAGCAGTACTTC.